This is a list of T cell receptor beta chains from one sample in a study of CD4+ T cells in melanoma. Generated by immunoSEQ multiplex PCR, the TCRdb table keeps only in-frame clones and is missing some. The repertoire holds fewer than 150,000 clones, with around nine tenths as singletons. The receptors shown here come from a human donor with melanoma. CDR3s include the opening cysteine and the closing phenylalanine or tryptophan. The D gene is left open where the match is weak. Rows give clone size only sometimes, using once, few, many, or a class for an expanded clone.

J	size	V	D	length	DNA	CDR3
TRBJ2-5	.	TRBV5-1	.	14	TGCGCCAGCAGATCTACAGGGTTCGGAGAGACCCAGTACTTC	CASRSTGFGETQYF
TRBJ2-5	.	TRBV5-1	.	13	TGCGCCAACAGCGCCCCTCATGGAGAGACCCAGTACTTC	CANSAPHGETQYF
TRBJ1-4	.	TRBV19	.	14	TGTGCCAGTGCTGACCACAGGAAAGGCGAAAAACTGTTTTTT	CASADHRKGEKLFF
TRBJ1-5	.	TRBV6-1	.	13	TGTGCCAGCATGGTACAGGGCAATCAGCCCCAGCATTTT	CASMVQGNQPQHF
TRBJ2-1	.	TRBV21-1	.	15	TGTGCCAGCAGCACCCGGGACAGGCACTACAATGAGCAGTTCTTC	CASSTRDRHYNEQFF
TRBJ2-1	.	TRBV5-1	.	13	TGCGCCAGCAGCGGCCCGGAGATGAATGAGCAGTTCTTC	CASSGPEMNEQFF
TRBJ1-1	.	TRBV6-4	.	13	TGTGCCAGCAGTTCTAATTGGAACACTGAAGCTTTCTTT	CASSSNWNTEAFF
TRBJ1-5	.	TRBV19	.	12	TGTGCCAGTAGTACTGGATACGGGTCCCAGCATTTT	CASSTGYGSQHF
TRBJ2-3	.	TRBV9	.	16	TGTGCCAGCAGCGTCACTAGGGGAACGGGCACAGATACGCAGTATTTT	CASSVTRGTGTDTQYF
TRBJ2-3	.	TRBV6-5	TRBD2	15	TGTGCCAGCAGGAGGACTAGCGGGCGCACAGATACGCAGTATTTT	CASRRTSGRTDTQYF
TRBJ2-7	.	TRBV7-9	TRBD2	14	TGTGCCAGCAGCCCTACTAGCGGGGGTACAGAGCAGTACTTC	CASSPTSGGTEQYF
TRBJ1-2	.	TRBV11-2	TRBD1	16	TGTGCCAGCCACCCCTCGGTGGGACAGGCCCAATATGGCTACACCTTC	CASHPSVGQAQYGYTF
TRBJ1-1	.	TRBV7-8	TRBD1	15	TGTGCCAGCAGCTTAAGAGCGGGACAGATAATAGAAGCTTTCTTT	CASSLRAGQIIEAFF
TRBJ2-1	.	TRBV29-1	TRBD2	17	TGCAGCGTTGAAAGTCCCCTGCCTAGCGGGGGTTACAATGAGCAGTTCTTC	CSVESPLPSGGYNEQFF
TRBJ2-3	.	TRBV4-1	.	12	TGCGCCAGCAGCCACGTAGCAGATACGCAGTATTTT	CASSHVADTQYF
TRBJ2-2	.	TRBV5-8	.	15	TGTGCCAGCACCCCTCTCCCCGGGACAACTGGGGAGCTGTTTTTT	CASTPLPGTTGELFF
TRBJ2-1	.	TRBV2	.	15	TGTGCCAGCAGTGAAATGTTATACAAGCACAATGAGCAGTTCTTC	CASSEMLYKHNEQFF
TRBJ2-3	.	TRBV4-1	.	17	TGCGCCAGCAGCCAAGCTCCCAGCAGGGGATATAAGGATACGCAGTATTTT	CASSQAPSRGYKDTQYF
TRBJ1-1	.	TRBV7-3	.	13	TGTGCCAGCAGCGGACAGTTGAACACTGAAGCTTTCTTT	CASSGQLNTEAFF
TRBJ2-3	.	TRBV9	TRBD2	16	TGTGCCAGCAGCGAGGGACTAGCGGGGGGGCAATCGACGCAGTATTTT	CASSEGLAGGQSTQYF
TRBJ1-1	.	TRBV5-1	.	14	TGCGCCAGCAGCTCCTCGAGAGGAAACACTGAAGCTTTCTTT	CASSSSRGNTEAFF
TRBJ1-5	.	TRBV5-6	.	13	TGTGCCAGCAGCTTGGCCCGGGGTCAGCCCCAGCATTTT	CASSLARGQPQHF
TRBJ1-2	.	TRBV2	.	12	TGTGCCAGCAGGTCCGACAGCTATGGCTACACCTTC	CASRSDSYGYTF
TRBJ1-6	.	TRBV6-4	.	13	TGTGCCAGCAGTGATCAAGCGGGCTCACCCCTCCACTTT	CASSDQAGSPLHF
TRBJ1-4	.	TRBV27	TRBD1	11	TGTGCCAGCAGCGCACCGGGACAGATCCCTTTT	CASSAPGQIPF
TRBJ2-2	once	TRBV9	TRBD1	16	TGTGCCAGCGGACGGGAGGACAGGGGTTCGACCGGGGAGCTGTTTTTT	CASGREDRGSTGELFF
TRBJ2-3	.	TRBV9	TRBD2	15	TGTGCCAGCAGCGTAGACGGGGGGAGCACAGATACGCAGTATTTT	CASSVDGGSTDTQYF
TRBJ2-7	.	TRBV6-6	.	11	TGTGCCAGCAGCACACTAGGGGAGCAGTACTTC	CASSTLGEQYF
TRBJ1-1	.	TRBV5-1	.	12	TGCGCCAGCAGCTTGGGACAGGTTGAAGCTTTCTTT	CASSLGQVEAFF
TRBJ2-7	few	TRBV6-5	TRBD2	14	TGTGCCACGTGCTCTAGCGGGGGGCGAAACGAGCAGTACTTC	CATCSSGGRNEQYF
TRBJ1-1	.	TRBV16	.	15	TGTGCCAGCAGCCAAGTGGGTAGAGGGGACACTGAAGCTTTCTTT	CASSQVGRGDTEAFF
TRBJ2-3	.	TRBV19	TRBD2	15	TGTGCCAGTAGTTTAGGGACTAGCGGGGCAGATACGCAGTATTTT	CASSLGTSGADTQYF
TRBJ2-6	.	TRBV6-1	.	15	TGTGCCAGCAGTGTGCAGTTCTCTGGGGCCAACGTCCTGACTTTC	CASSVQFSGANVLTF
TRBJ2-7	.	TRBV5-4	.	17	TGTGCCAGCAGCTCGGGCCCCGGGACAACTCGGCTCTACGAGCAGTACTTC	CASSSGPGTTRLYEQYF
TRBJ1-5	.	TRBV4-1	.	13	TGCGCCAGCAGCCAACAGGAAAATCAGCCCCAGCATTTT	CASSQQENQPQHF
TRBJ2-3	.	TRBV6-5	.	12	TGTGCCACTCGCAGCAGGGGTGATACGCAGTATTTT	CATRSRGDTQYF
TRBJ1-3	.	TRBV5-6	TRBD1	15	TGTGCCAGCAGCCCATTGACAGGGTCAGGAAACACCATATATTTT	CASSPLTGSGNTIYF
TRBJ1-2	.	TRBV5-4	.	14	TGTGCCAGCAGCTTAAGAGGTTTTAACTATGGCTACACCTTC	CASSLRGFNYGYTF
TRBJ2-1	.	TRBV19	TRBD2	17	TGTGCCAGTAGTACAGGCTCGCTAGCGGGGGGAGGGAATGAGCAGTTCTTC	CASSTGSLAGGGNEQFF